A selection of T cell receptor beta chains follows, all from one sample in a study of cytomegalovirus exposure and HLA in healthy donors. The table came from immunoSEQ multiplex PCR; TCRdb's copy has only in-frame clones and leaves some out. Here the sample spans about 170,000 clones, 75% to 85% being singletons. Sequencing was performed on PBMCs. Receptor source: a woman between 50 and 59 years old in good health and CMV-seronegative. The conserved cysteine and the conserved F or W are not part of the CDR3 here.

J gene: TRBJ1-1; V gene: TRBV28; CDR3 length: 12; CDR3 protein: ASSLRQSWAEAF
J gene: TRBJ2-5; V gene: TRBV7-3; CDR3 length: 13; CDR3 protein: ASSLTAGEGETQY
J gene: TRBJ1-1; V gene: TRBV6-6; CDR3 length: 12; CDR3 protein: ASSSRTGGTEAF
J gene: TRBJ1-5; V gene: TRBV6-5; CDR3 length: 13; CDR3 protein: ASSLTGYSNQPQH
J gene: TRBJ1-6; V gene: TRBV28; CDR3 length: 12; CDR3 protein: ASSFGDGLSPLH
J gene: TRBJ1-2; V gene: TRBV29-1; CDR3 length: 12; CDR3 protein: SVEGQGLNYGYT
J gene: TRBJ2-7; V gene: TRBV4-2; CDR3 length: 15; CDR3 protein: ASSQDLGTGVTSEQY
J gene: TRBJ2-1; V gene: TRBV28; CDR3 length: 11; CDR3 protein: ASLPGSYNEQF
J gene: TRBJ2-7; V gene: TRBV6-4; CDR3 length: 16; CDR3 protein: ASSDPTTARGQLYEQY
J gene: TRBJ2-5; V gene: TRBV19; CDR3 length: 15; CDR3 protein: ASSASYSGGSQETQY
J gene: TRBJ1-2; V gene: TRBV5-5; CDR3 length: 13; CDR3 protein: ASGLSGTGRNGYT
J gene: TRBJ2-3; V gene: TRBV5-1; CDR3 length: 13; CDR3 protein: ASSEGTTGTDTQY
J gene: TRBJ1-2; V gene: TRBV7-2; CDR3 length: 13; CDR3 protein: ASSYQDRGTEGYT
J gene: TRBJ1-1; V gene: TRBV29-1; CDR3 length: 12; CDR3 protein: SGRGHTLNTEAF
J gene: TRBJ2-7; V gene: TRBV11-2; CDR3 length: 13; CDR3 protein: VSSHTQGVSYEQY
J gene: TRBJ2-6; V gene: TRBV7-9; CDR3 length: 16; CDR3 protein: ASSSRTGGTFGANVLT
J gene: TRBJ2-7; V gene: TRBV28; CDR3 length: 14; CDR3 protein: ASSSTRRGNSYEQY
J gene: TRBJ1-5; V gene: TRBV4-1; CDR3 length: 16; CDR3 protein: ASSQERWDTASNQPQH
J gene: TRBJ1-5; V gene: TRBV27; CDR3 length: 13; CDR3 protein: ASSLDGVLRLPQH
J gene: TRBJ2-2; V gene: TRBV5-1; CDR3 length: 12; CDR3 protein: ASSPEVRAGELF
J gene: TRBJ1-4; V gene: TRBV5-1; CDR3 length: 12; CDR3 protein: ASSLRQGNEKLF
J gene: TRBJ1-4; V gene: TRBV6-6; CDR3 length: 13; CDR3 protein: ASSYEVATNEKLF
J gene: TRBJ2-3; V gene: TRBV5-8; CDR3 length: 13; CDR3 protein: ASSEGLAKTDTQY
J gene: TRBJ2-5; V gene: TRBV7-2; CDR3 length: 13; CDR3 protein: ASSQDRGVQETQY
J gene: TRBJ2-7; V gene: TRBV4-3; CDR3 length: 13; CDR3 protein: ASSQELAESYEQY
J gene: TRBJ2-3; V gene: TRBV25-1; CDR3 length: 11; CDR3 protein: ASSLSRGGNVY
J gene: TRBJ1-6; V gene: TRBV15; CDR3 length: 12; CDR3 protein: ATSREYASSPLH
J gene: TRBJ2-7; V gene: TRBV9; CDR3 length: 14; CDR3 protein: ASSSGTSGSLYEQY
J gene: TRBJ2-7; V gene: TRBV6-1; CDR3 length: 13; CDR3 protein: ASSEETGGSYEQY
J gene: TRBJ2-2; V gene: TRBV11-2; CDR3 length: 11; CDR3 protein: ASSLTRTGELF
J gene: TRBJ2-6; V gene: TRBV14; CDR3 length: 14; CDR3 protein: ASSHGGTSGANVLT
J gene: TRBJ2-7; V gene: TRBV10-3; CDR3 length: 12; CDR3 protein: AISDVGGPGEQY
J gene: TRBJ2-7; V gene: TRBV28; CDR3 length: 12; CDR3 protein: ASLRLAGVEEQY
J gene: TRBJ1-5; V gene: TRBV7-9; CDR3 length: 15; CDR3 protein: SSSLEAGYYSNQPQH
J gene: TRBJ1-5; V gene: TRBV5-1; CDR3 length: 13; CDR3 protein: ASSTDGQDNQPQH
J gene: TRBJ1-6; V gene: TRBV2; CDR3 length: 12; CDR3 protein: ASSVNRVSSPLH
J gene: TRBJ2-7; V gene: TRBV5-1; CDR3 length: 13; CDR3 protein: ASSIRDSFSYEQY
J gene: TRBJ2-7; V gene: TRBV27; CDR3 length: 9; CDR3 protein: ASSPAYEQY
J gene: TRBJ1-3; V gene: TRBV18; CDR3 length: 19; CDR3 protein: ASSPFLPGGGPTRSGNTIY
J gene: TRBJ2-2; V gene: TRBV18; CDR3 length: 13; CDR3 protein: ASSPRQKNTGELF
J gene: TRBJ1-1; V gene: TRBV28; CDR3 length: 11; CDR3 protein: ASSWDRVKEAF
J gene: TRBJ1-1; V gene: TRBV30; CDR3 length: 11; CDR3 protein: AFYRAISTEAF
J gene: TRBJ1-6; V gene: TRBV5-1; CDR3 length: 12; CDR3 protein: ASSQIGSESPLH